Below are 27 T cell receptor beta chains sequenced from a single sample in a study of prognosis after radiotherapy for stage I lung cancer. Amplification of the TCR beta CDR3 (from genomic DNA) was done by two-round multiplex PCR. Primers specific to each TRBV and TRBJ gene drove first-round PCR. TCRdb recomputed calls from the multiplex PCR reads with MiXCR, one row per CDR3 protein. The sample comprises about 12,000 distinct CDR3 sequences, 54% of which are singletons, and 20% to 25% rests with the top ten. Material: PBMCs, obtained before or after stereotactic body radiation therapy (not recorded which). The origin of the receptors is a donor over 45 with non-small cell lung cancer.

In DNA form, the CDR3 reads TGTGCCAGCAGCTTGTACAGCTCAGAAGCTTTCTTT. It is translated as CASSLYSSEAFF. The chain is built from TRBV11-2 and TRBJ1-1; no definite D call. V lost 3 bases and J 8 bases, leaving 10 bases between the germline ends. Germline-derived CDR1 and CDR2 are SGHAT and FQNNGV. The CDR3 runs 12 residues.

The sample holds one count of this clonotype. At one boundary the junction diverges from the germline segment, which might be a read error. V is TRBV11-3 and J is TRBJ2-7; tentative D call: TRBD1 (6 bases). The CDR3 contains 16 residues. The germline V gene encodes CDR1 SGHNT and CDR2 YENEEA. The DNA of the CDR3 is TGTTCCAGTAGCCTCCTAGGGGACATTGAACACTACGAGCAGTACTTC. This gives the protein CSSSLLGDIEHYEQYF.

A remark on this clonotype: A far larger clone is a single base away, which makes a read error likely. This rearrangement joins TRBV6-5 to TRBJ2-3, with 9 positions matching TRBD2. CDR3 size: 16 residues. V was clipped by 4 bases and J by 0 bases; unmatched bases: 5. Germline CDR1 reads MNHEY; CDR2 reads SVGAGI. The chain's CDR3 is CASSSTSGLSTDTQYF. CDR3 sequence (DNA): TGTGCCAGCAGTTCTACTAGCGGGTTGAGCACAGATACGCAGTATTTT.

Within the sample, this clonotype is medium-sized. This sequence joins TRBV9 and TRBJ2-3, with 8 positions matching TRBD2. V shed 0 bases, J shed 6 bases, and the junction held 3 bases outside the gene matches. Germline V CDR1 and CDR2: SGDLS, YYNGEE. The CDR3 consists of 14 residues. Here the CDR3 DNA reads TGTGCCAGCAGCGTAGGCCCTAGCGGGGATACGCAGTATTTT. The encoded protein is CASSVGPSGDTQYF. The whole variable domain, filled in from reference TRBV9 and TRBJ2-3, reads DSGVTQTPKHLITATGQRVTLRCSPRSGDLSVYWYQQSLDQGLQFLIQYYNGEERAKGNILERFSAQQFPDLHSELNLSSLELGDSALYFCASSVGPSGDTQYFGPGTRLTVL.

This clonotype was counted at least ten times. The V call is TRBV20-1, the J call TRBJ2-2, with TRBD1 identical over 9 bases. CDR3 length: 14 residues. CDR1 is DFQATT, CDR2 SNEGSKA, per germline (reference sequence). J was trimmed by 7 bases and V by 5 bases; bases with no gene match: 8. The CDR3 DNA is TGCAGTGCTTTTACAGGGGGCGCGGGCGGGGAGCTGTTTTTT. This translates into CSAFTGGAGGELFF.

This chain joins TRBV6-1 and TRBJ2-7; 10 positions agree with TRBD1. J lost 5 bases, V lost 6 bases, and 4 bases had no gene match. CDR1 and CDR2 from the germline V gene are MNHNS and SASEGT. The CDR3 extends over 13 amino acids. The CDR3 DNA reads as TGTGCCAGCAGCCGGGACAGGGGCCACGAGCAGTACTTC. Residues: CASSRDRGHEQYF.

The rearrangement uses TRBV20-1 and TRBJ2-1, with 8 bases that match TRBD2. After removal of 3 bases from V and 7 bases from J, the junction contained 8 bases not matched to a gene. This CDR3 contains 14 residues. CDR1 and CDR2 (germline): DFQATT, SNEGSKA (reference sequence). CDR3 DNA: TGCAGTGCTAGGATCGGGAGGGCCGTGAATGAGCAGTTCTTC. It codes for CSARIGRAVNEQFF.

For this clonotype: A read error may account for a junction end that differs from germline. The genes are TRBV27 and TRBJ2-7, with TRBD2 identical over 7 bases. The CDR3 is 16 residues long. Germline V gene data show CDR1 as MNHEY and CDR2 as SMNVEV (reference sequence). This CDR3 reads CASTRRGGISSYEHYF. CDR3 DNA sequence: TGTGCCAGTACCAGAAGGGGAGGGATAAGCTCCTACGAGCATTACTTC.

Regarding this clonotype: Its ends do not fully match the called genes, so a read error is possible. This rearrangement joins TRBV24-1 to TRBJ2-2; a weak D match, TRBD1 (6 bases). This CDR3 has 15 amino acids. From germline, CDR1 is KGHDR and CDR2 SFDVKD. CDR3 protein: CATNVGDRDTWELFF. CDR3 DNA: TGTGCCACCAATGTGGGGGATCGGGACACCTGGGAGCTGTTTTTT.

In its sample, this clonotype was seen many times. This chain connects TRBV6-2 or TRBV6-3 to TRBJ2-5; D is unclear. CDR3 length: 16 residues. Germline CDR1 is MNHEY and CDR2 is SVGEGT. The V and J ends lost 4 bases and 0 bases respectively, with 15 bases between them. In DNA, the CDR3 is TGTGCCAGCAGTTCTCTCCAGAACCTCTACCAAGAGACCCAGTACTTC. Protein: CASSSLQNLYQETQYF.

This clonotype was counted a few times. CDR3 amino acids: CSARDGGGTDTQYF. CDR3 nucleotides: TGCAGTGCTAGAGACGGCGGGGGCACAGATACGCAGTATTTT. The V call is TRBV20-1, the J call TRBJ2-3; the D gene is possibly TRBD2 (6 bases). V was cut by 0 bases and J by 1 base, with 8 bases left in between. The germline V gene has CDR1 DFQATT and CDR2 SNEGSKA (reference sequence). The length of the CDR3 is 14 residues.

The chain joins TRBV7-2 to TRBJ1-6, with D uncertain. CDR1 is SGHTA and CDR2 is FQGNSA in the germline V gene. V lost 2 bases, J lost 6 bases, and 11 bases lay in between. CDR3 size: 15 residues. The CDR3 reads CASSLSRGTNSPLHF. In DNA form, the CDR3 reads TGTGCCAGCAGCTTAAGTCGTGGTACTAATTCACCCCTCCACTTT.

The rearrangement links TRBV6-1 to TRBJ2-7; D remains unclear. The CDR3 runs to 13 residues. V lost 6 bases and J lost 7, with 16 bases in between. Germline CDR1 reads MNHNS; CDR2 reads SASEGT. The CDR3 sequence is CASRGSDVREQYF. The CDR3 bases are TGTGCCAGCAGAGGTTCCGATGTCAGGGAGCAGTACTTC.

This clonotype occurred a few times. This chain uses TRBV20-1 with TRBJ1-1; perhaps TRBD1 as D (6 bases). The CDR3 length is 16 residues. CDR1 is DFQATT and CDR2 is SNEGSKA in the germline V gene (reference sequence). V was clipped by 6 bases and J by 4 bases, with 24 bases between them. This CDR3 is CSANPGGHGACTEAFF. CDR3 nucleotide sequence: TGCAGTGCCAACCCTGGGGGACATGGGGCGTGCACTGAAGCTTTCTTT.

This clonotype qualifies as medium-sized. The CDR3 coding sequence is TGTGCCTGGAGTGTACTGTGGCGGGAGGGCTACGAGCAGTACTTC. It yields the protein CAWSVLWREGYEQYF. J is TRBJ2-7 and V is TRBV30; 9 positions match TRBD2. V trimming: 0 bases; J trimming: 3 bases; junction bases outside the gene matches: 6. CDR1 and CDR2 (germline): GTSNPN, SVGIG (reference sequence). This CDR3 region has 15 residues.

In its sample, this clonotype is medium-sized. J is TRBJ1-1 and V is TRBV11-1; the D is unclear. Germline V CDR1 and CDR2: SGHAT, FQDESV (reference sequence). V dropped 5 bases and J dropped 0 bases, with 13 bases sitting between them. The CDR3 loop spans 15 amino acids. The CDR3 protein is CASSTGRVMNTEAFF. The CDR3 region has the DNA TGTGCCAGCAGCACCGGTAGGGTCATGAACACTGAAGCTTTCTTT. Based on the CDR3 plus reference TRBV11-1 and TRBJ1-1, the full variable domain is EAEVAQSPRYKITEKSQAVAFWCDPISGHATLYWYRQILGQGPELLVQFQDESVVDDSQLPKDRFSAERLKGVDSTLKIQPAELGDSAMYLCASSTGRVMNTEAFFGQGTRLTVV.

By sample fraction, this clonotype is medium-sized. This rearrangement joins TRBV12-3 or TRBV12-4 to TRBJ2-3; TRBD2 matches at 11 bases. V was clipped by 4 bases and J by 4 bases; unmatched bases: 4. The CDR3 extends over 15 amino acids. The CDR3: CASSYLAGGPDTQYF. The CDR3 DNA is TGTGCCAGCAGTTACTTAGCGGGAGGGCCAGATACGCAGTATTTT.

This chain connects TRBV12-3 or TRBV12-4 to TRBJ2-7, with unresolved D. V gave up 5 bases and J gave up 4 bases, with 9 bases separating them. This CDR3 is built from 12 residues. The CDR3 spells CASSLPLYEQYF. In nucleotides, the CDR3 is TGTGCCAGCAGTCTCCCTTTGTACGAGCAGTACTTC.

Note on this clonotype: Mismatch with germline at one junction end may stem from a read error. The genes are TRBV6-2 or TRBV6-3 and TRBJ2-7; the match to TRBD1 covers 10 bases. This CDR3 comprises 15 residues. CDR1 is MNHEY and CDR2 is SVGEGT in the germline V gene. In nucleotides, the CDR3 is TGCGCCAGCAGTTACTCGGGACAGGGGTCCTACGAGCAGTACTTC. Translation: CASSYSGQGSYEQYF.

In its sample, this clonotype ranks as medium-sized. This CDR3 is CAASGQGHDEQFF. Here the CDR3 DNA reads TGTGCCGCCTCGGGGCAGGGCCACGATGAGCAGTTCTTC. V gene TRBV24-1 combines with J gene TRBJ2-1; D may correspond to TRBD1 or TRBD2 (5 bases each). V shed 12 bases and J shed 8 bases, with 19 bases lying between them. Germline CDR1 and CDR2: KGHDR and SFDVKD. The CDR3 has 13 residues.

This clonotype is judged medium-sized. The CDR3 DNA reads TGTGCCAGCAGCCTGGACAGGGGAGGGTTGGGCTACACCTTC. Amino acids: CASSLDRGGLGYTF. V usage is TRBV3-1 and J usage is TRBJ1-2; 9 bases are shared with TRBD1. The germline CDR1 and CDR2 sequences are LGHDT and YNNKEL (reference sequence). The CDR3 has 14 residues. J was trimmed by 8 bases and V by 4 bases; bases with no gene match: 8.

The chain uses TRBV7-8 and TRBJ2-1; no clear D gene. The CDR3 contains 14 residues. The V gene's germline CDR1 is SGHVS and CDR2 FQNEAQ. V gave up 5 bases and J gave up 0 bases, with 8 bases separating them. CDR3 residues: CASSPRSSYNEQFF. The CDR3 DNA is TGTGCCAGCAGCCCCAGGAGCTCCTACAATGAGCAGTTCTTC.

The rearrangement links TRBV20-1 to TRBJ1-1; 8 positions agree with TRBD1. Trimming took 5 bases from V and 0 from J; bases not matched to a gene: 11. The V gene's germline CDR1 is DFQATT and CDR2 SNEGSKA (reference sequence). This CDR3 region has 16 residues. The CDR3 nucleotides read TGCAGTGCTTTCCGACAGGGGCTGACCATGAACACTGAAGCTTTCTTT. Protein: CSAFRQGLTMNTEAFF.

Turning to this clonotype: An end of the junction does not agree with germline; a read error may underlie this. This sequence joins TRBV29-1 and TRBJ2-1; 7 positions match TRBD2. Germline V gene sequence: CDR1 SQVTM, CDR2 ANQGSEA. The CDR3 sequence is 14 residues long. The CDR3 DNA reads TGCAGCGTTCATGGGAGGGAGTGCTCTAATGATCAGTTCTTC. It encodes CSVHGRECSNDQFF.

The CDR3 sequence: CASSLEGGTGGRYTF. The CDR3 DNA is TGTGCCAGCAGTTTAGAGGGTGGGACAGGGGGTCGCTACACCTTC. The V gene is TRBV12-3 or TRBV12-4, the J gene TRBJ1-2, with TRBD1 identical over 11 bases. The length of the CDR3 is 15 residues. V lost 1 base, J lost 9 bases, and 7 bases stayed unmatched.

This clonotype came up once. This sequence joins TRBV11-3 and TRBJ2-4; D unresolved. The V end lost 6 bases, the J end lost 12 bases, and 15 bases lay between the germline ends. Germline CDR1 reads SGHNT; CDR2 reads YENEEA. The CDR3 consists of 12 residues. The CDR3 sequence: CASSKSSGDQYF. DNA for the CDR3: TGTGCCAGCAGTAAATCATCCGGAGATCAGTACTTC. Supplemented by reference TRBV11-3 and TRBJ2-4, the full variable domain reads EAGVVQSPRYKIIEKKQPVAFWCNPISGHNTLYWYLQNLGQGPELLIRYENEEAVDDSQLPKDRFSAERLKGVDSTLKIQPAELGDSAVYLCASSKSSGDQYFGAGTRLSVL.

J is TRBJ1-2 and V is TRBV2; D unresolved. This CDR3 has 14 amino acids. The germline V gene encodes CDR1 SNHLY and CDR2 FYNNEI. V was clipped by 4 bases and J by 2 bases, with 11 bases between them. This CDR3 is CASSGGMANYGYTF. As DNA, the CDR3 is TGTGCCAGCAGTGGAGGGATGGCCAACTATGGCTACACCTTC.